Listed below are T cell receptor beta chains from one sample, sequenced in a study of T cell responses to AZD1222 COVID-19 vaccine. Repertoires were generated with immunoSEQ multiplex PCR, while TCRdb's copy carries only in-frame clones and drops some. The sample has 150,000 to 200,000 clones; approximately 90% are singletons. The material sequenced was peripheral blood, taken 28 days after the second AZD1222 dose. These receptors were collected from an adult who received the AZD1222 COVID-19 vaccine. Both conserved end residues are part of each CDR3. The D gene is left open where the match is weak. Clone size is given for some rows only: seen once, a few or many times, or a class if the clone is expanded.

TRBJ2-1	NA	TRBV9	TRBD2	CASSVGGTSYNEQFF	TGTGCCAGCAGCGTAGGTGGGACTAGCTACAATGAGCAGTTCTTC
TRBJ1-2	NA	TRBV5-4	NA	CASSLAGDPYGYTF	TGTGCCAGCAGCTTGGCGGGGGACCCCTATGGCTACACCTTC
TRBJ2-7	NA	TRBV27	TRBD1	CASSPGQAHGEQYF	TGTGCCAGCAGTCCGGGACAGGCACATGGCGAGCAGTACTTC
TRBJ1-2	NA	TRBV6-6	NA	CASSYQFSGYTF	TGTGCCAGCAGTTACCAGTTTAGCGGCTACACCTTC
TRBJ2-7	NA	TRBV19	TRBD1	CASSIWWGQDAYEQYF	TGTGCCAGTAGTATTTGGTGGGGACAGGACGCCTACGAGCAGTACTTC
TRBJ2-7	once	TRBV11-3	NA	CASSLDRGRSSYEQYF	TGTGCCAGCAGCTTAGATCGGGGACGAAGCTCCTACGAGCAGTACTTC
TRBJ1-1	NA	TRBV5-1	TRBD1	CASSQGPGTGRRNTEAFF	TGCGCCAGCAGTCAAGGGCCCGGGACAGGGAGGAGGAACACTGAAGCTTTCTTT
TRBJ2-7	NA	TRBV27	TRBD2	CASRTTSRTYEQYF	TGTGCCAGCAGAACGACTAGCAGGACCTACGAGCAGTACTTC
TRBJ2-7	NA	TRBV11-2	NA	CASSFTGLGSYEQYF	TGTGCCAGCAGCTTTACAGGGCTGGGGTCCTACGAGCAGTACTTC
TRBJ2-5	NA	TRBV19	TRBD2	CASSIVAGGRTQYF	TGTGCCAGTAGTATCGTAGCGGGGGGTCGGACCCAGTACTTC
TRBJ1-2	NA	TRBV3-1/TRBV3-2	NA	CASSPMGPSGYGYTF	TGTGCCAGCAGCCCCATGGGTCCTTCGGGGTATGGCTACACCTTC
TRBJ1-1	NA	TRBV27	NA	CASSPGSRTEAFF	TGTGCCAGCAGTCCAGGGAGTAGGACTGAAGCTTTCTTT
TRBJ2-7	NA	TRBV18	NA	CASSDGTESYEQYF	TGTGCCAGCTCGGATGGGACCGAATCCTACGAGCAGTACTTC
TRBJ1-5	NA	TRBV2	NA	CASSLGRGNQPQHF	TGTGCCAGCAGCTTAGGACGGGGCAATCAGCCCCAGCATTTT
TRBJ1-5	few	TRBV30	NA	CAWSLGGPNQPQHF	TGTGCCTGGAGTTTAGGCGGACCCAATCAGCCCCAGCATTTT
TRBJ2-7	NA	TRBV11-2	NA	CASSSHGINYEQYF	TGTGCCAGCAGCAGCCACGGGATCAACTACGAGCAGTACTTC
TRBJ2-7	NA	TRBV13	TRBD2	CASSFRGGSYEQYF	TGTGCCAGCAGCTTCCGGGGGGGCTCCTACGAGCAGTACTTC
TRBJ2-7	NA	TRBV18	NA	CASSRQGYEQYF	TGTGCCAGCTCACGGCAGGGCTACGAGCAGTACTTC
TRBJ2-7	NA	TRBV3-1/TRBV3-2	TRBD2	CASSASGRAYEQYF	TGTGCCAGCAGCGCTAGCGGGAGGGCCTACGAGCAGTACTTC
TRBJ1-2	NA	TRBV19	NA	CASSRILGYGYTF	TGTGCCAGTAGCCGTATCCTAGGCTATGGCTACACCTTC
TRBJ1-1	NA	TRBV28	NA	CASSTGAMNTEAFF	TGTGCCAGCAGTACAGGCGCCATGAACACTGAAGCTTTCTTT
TRBJ2-7	NA	TRBV13	NA	CASSSASYEQYF	TGTGCCAGCAGCTCGGCGAGCTACGAGCAGTACTTC
TRBJ2-7	once	TRBV24-1	NA	CATSDPTKRDSEQYF	TGTGCCACCAGTGACCCTACTAAGAGGGACTCCGAGCAGTACTTC
TRBJ2-7	NA	TRBV28	TRBD2	CASSPRLAGPYEQYF	TGTGCCAGCAGTCCAAGACTAGCGGGACCCTACGAGCAGTACTTC
TRBJ2-3	once	TRBV11-2	NA	CASSLGGDTQYF	TGTGCCAGCAGCTTGGGCGGTGATACGCAGTATTTT
TRBJ1-2	once	TRBV5-6	TRBD1	CASSLIQGAKGYTF	TGTGCCAGCAGCCTAATACAGGGGGCGAAGGGCTACACCTTC
TRBJ1-1	NA	TRBV6-5	NA	CASRETVNTEAFF	TGTGCCAGCAGGGAGACCGTGAACACTGAAGCTTTCTTT
TRBJ2-7	NA	TRBV4-3	TRBD1	CASSRSPGTGGASEQYF	TGCGCCAGCAGCCGATCTCCCGGGACAGGGGGCGCATCCGAGCAGTACTTC
TRBJ1-3	NA	TRBV13	TRBD1	CASSPGGAGNTIYF	TGTGCCAGCAGCCCAGGGGGGGCTGGAAACACCATATATTTT
TRBJ2-7	once	TRBV19	TRBD2	CAKRGGSYEQYF	TGTGCCAAGCGGGGAGGGTCCTACGAGCAGTACTTC
TRBJ1-6	NA	TRBV2	TRBD1	CASSDRGYNSPLHF	TGTGCCAGCAGCGACAGGGGTTATAATTCACCCCTCCACTTT
TRBJ1-2	NA	TRBV5-5	NA	CASSSYSPSYTF	TGTGCCAGCAGCTCTTACTCCCCCAGTTACACCTTC
TRBJ2-1	NA	TRBV12-5	TRBD2	CASGPGTSGRAVEQFF	TGTGCTAGTGGCCCCGGGACTAGCGGGAGGGCAGTTGAGCAGTTCTTC
TRBJ1-5	once	TRBV6-5	NA	CASSSGLNQPQHF	TGTGCCAGCAGCTCGGGACTCAATCAGCCCCAGCATTTT
TRBJ1-2	NA	TRBV7-9	NA	CASSLTTVYGYTF	TGTGCCAGCAGCTTAACGACAGTCTATGGCTACACCTTC
TRBJ2-1	NA	TRBV7-3	NA	CASSLTAAEGHEQFF	TGTGCCAGCAGCTTAACGGCAGCTGAGGGACATGAGCAGTTCTTC
TRBJ1-3	NA	TRBV18	TRBD1	CASSLTGNFGNTIYF	TGTGCCAGCTCGCTGACAGGGAATTTTGGAAACACCATATATTTT
TRBJ2-3	NA	TRBV11-2	NA	CASSLVSRSTDTQYF	TGTGCCAGCAGCTTAGTCTCGCGGAGCACAGATACGCAGTATTTT
TRBJ2-5	NA	TRBV10-3	TRBD2	CAISVGLAGAGQETQYF	TGTGCCATCAGTGTGGGACTAGCGGGGGCCGGACAAGAGACCCAGTACTTC
TRBJ1-1	NA	TRBV5-1	TRBD1	CASSFMGQLNTEAFF	TGCGCCAGCAGCTTCATGGGACAGTTGAACACTGAAGCTTTCTTT
TRBJ1-2	NA	TRBV16	TRBD1	CASSQDRGSYGYTF	TGTGCCAGCAGCCAAGACAGGGGGAGCTATGGCTACACCTTC
TRBJ2-7	once	TRBV27	NA	CASSFGKQYEQYF	TGTGCCAGCAGTTTCGGCAAACAGTACGAGCAGTACTTC
TRBJ2-2	NA	TRBV6-4	TRBD2	CASSASGMNTGELFF	TGTGCCAGCAGTGCTAGCGGGATGAACACCGGGGAGCTGTTTTTT
TRBJ1-2	once	TRBV2	TRBD1	CATQGQGAVFNGYTF	TGTGCCACCCAGGGACAGGGGGCGGTTTTCAATGGCTACACCTTC
TRBJ1-3	NA	TRBV5-4	NA	CASSLPSGNTIYF	TGTGCCAGCAGCCTACCGTCCGGAAACACCATATATTTT
TRBJ2-7	NA	TRBV5-4	NA	CASSPTHQAGEQYF	TGTGCCAGCAGCCCCACCCACCAGGCGGGCGAGCAGTACTTC
TRBJ1-3	NA	TRBV12-5	NA	CASGLPAGGVTGNTIYF	TGTGCTAGTGGTTTGCCTGCTGGAGGGGTGACTGGAAACACCATATATTTT
TRBJ1-1	once	TRBV28	NA	CASSQIFRNTEAFF	TGTGCCAGCAGCCAGATCTTCAGGAACACTGAAGCTTTCTTT
TRBJ1-1	once	TRBV7-9	NA	CASSHQGLNTEAFF	TGTGCCAGCAGCCACCAAGGGCTGAACACTGAAGCTTTCTTT